This passage covers 26 T cell receptor beta chains from one sample sequenced in a study of OX40 agonist ivuxolimab in advanced cancers. Produced via immunoSEQ multiplex PCR; TCRdb's table is partial and in-frame only. The data hold roughly 91,000 clones, with more than 95% observed a single time. The source material was CD4+ or CD8+ T cells sorted from blood, sampled in a trial of the OX40 agonist ivuxolimab. Receptors were obtained from an adult with an advanced solid tumor such as melanoma, head and neck, liver or kidney cancer.

The CDR3 nucleotides are TGTGCCAGCAGCTTAAGAGGGGAGCAGTACTTC. Amino acids: CASSLRGEQYF. V gene TRBV7-9 combines with J gene TRBJ2-7, with a weak D call TRBD2 (5 bases). This CDR3 spans 11 amino acids. Germline V gene lookup returns CDR1 SEHNR and CDR2 FQNEAQ (reference sequence). V shed 2 bases and J shed 7 bases, with 6 bases lying between them.

The V gene is TRBV5-6, the J gene TRBJ2-1, with 9 bases matching TRBD1. Germline V gene data show CDR1 as SGHDT and CDR2 as YYEEEE. V lost 4 bases to trimming and J lost 6 bases; unmatched junction nucleotides: 11. This CDR3 contains 16 residues. The CDR3 spells CASSREAGTGFNEQFF. The DNA of the CDR3 is TGTGCCAGCAGCAGGGAGGCCGGGACAGGGTTCAATGAGCAGTTCTTC. Together with reference TRBV5-6 and TRBJ2-1, the CDR3 gives the full variable domain: DAGVTQSPTHLIKTRGQQVTLRCSPKSGHDTVSWYQQALGQGPQFIFQYYEEEERQRGNFPDRFSGHQFPNYSSELNVNALLLGDSALYLCASSREAGTGFNEQFFGPGTRLTVL.

V and J are TRBV2 and TRBJ2-5, with D hard to call. Germline-derived CDR1 and CDR2 are SNHLY and FYNNEI. This CDR3 region has 13 residues. V dropped 6 bases and J dropped 11 bases, with 19 bases sitting between them. The CDR3 here is CASSPPHGVEQYF. CDR3 sequence (DNA): TGTGCCAGCAGCCCCCCGCACGGTGTTGAGCAGTACTTC.

This rearrangement joins TRBV19 to TRBJ1-1; the D is unclear. CDR1 LNHDA and CDR2 SQIVND come from the germline V gene (reference sequence). Trimming cost V 3 bases and J 6 bases, with 8 bases left between them. This CDR3 has 12 amino acids. The CDR3 region has the DNA TGTGCCAGTAGTATCGGCATTTCTGAAGCTTTCTTT. This sequence encodes CASSIGISEAFF.

The chain couples TRBV4-1 to TRBJ2-7; 10 bases fit TRBD2. Germline CDR1 and CDR2: MGHRA and YSYEKL. This CDR3 spans 15 amino acids. The V and J ends lost 3 bases and 0 bases, in that order; junction bases with no gene match: 2. The CDR3 region is CASSHASGSSYEQYF. The CDR3 DNA reads as TGCGCCAGCAGCCATGCTAGCGGGAGCTCCTACGAGCAGTACTTC.

The V call is TRBV7-8, the J call TRBJ2-7; D remains ambiguous. V was shortened by 1 base and J by 2 bases, with 9 bases between the two germline ends. This CDR3 has 14 amino acids. CDR1 is SGHVS, CDR2 FQNEAQ, per germline. The chain's CDR3 is CASSLGGRTYEQYF. The CDR3, as DNA: TGTGCCAGCAGCTTAGGAGGACGGACCTACGAGCAGTACTTC.

The chain has TRBV27 and TRBJ1-1, with D possibly TRBD1 on 5 matching bases. V lost 1 base and J lost 5, with 11 bases in between. CDR1 and CDR2 from the germline V gene are MNHEY and SMNVEV (reference sequence). The CDR3 extends over 14 amino acids. As DNA, the CDR3 is TGTGCCAGCAGTTTATGGGGGAGTTTTACTGAAGCTTTCTTT. This encodes CASSLWGSFTEAFF.

The chain uses TRBV19 and TRBJ2-2; TRBD1 agrees at 8 bases. The V and J ends lost 8 bases and 6 bases, in that order; junction bases with no gene match: 11. The CDR3 spans 15 residues. The V gene's germline CDR1 is LNHDA and CDR2 SQIVND (reference sequence). The CDR3, as DNA: TGTGCCAGTGAGGGACAGGTTGGTCGGGCCGGGGAGCTGTTTTTT. Translation gives CASEGQVGRAGELFF.

The gene calls are TRBV13 and TRBJ2-3; a possible D gene is TRBD2 (6 bases). Germline assignment: CDR1 PRHDT and CDR2 FYEKMQ (reference sequence). V dropped 3 bases and J dropped 6 bases, with 16 bases sitting between them. The CDR3 sequence is 15 residues long. In nucleotides, the CDR3 is TGTGCCAGCAGCTTCCCGGGAGCTGCCCGCGATACGCAGTATTTT. Translated, it gives CASSFPGAARDTQYF.

The V gene is TRBV5-4, the J gene TRBJ2-1; D is possibly TRBD1 (6 bases). The CDR3 consists of 15 residues. CDR1 and CDR2 from the germline V gene are SGHNT and YYREEE (reference sequence). The V end lost 0 bases, the J end lost 7 bases, and 14 bases lay between the germline ends. The CDR3 DNA sequence: TGTGCCAGCAGCTTGGCTCTGCAGGGGTTTAATGAGCAGTTCTTC. It specifies CASSLALQGFNEQFF.

The chain employs TRBV4-3 and TRBJ2-1; 9 nucleotides align to TRBD1. V was pared by 0 bases and J by 5 bases, with 8 bases of the junction left unmatched. Germline CDR1 is LGHNA and CDR2 is YSLEER. The CDR3 is 17 amino acids. CDR3 DNA: TGCGCCAGCAGCCAAGAAGTACTACAGGGGGCGGACAATGAGCAGTTCTTC. Amino acid sequence: CASSQEVLQGADNEQFF.

The rearrangement links TRBV6-1 to TRBJ2-7, with no clear D. The ends were cut back, 4 bases at V and 2 bases at J, with 9 bases in the middle. This CDR3 contains 13 residues. Germline CDR1 and CDR2: MNHNS and SASEGT. The CDR3 nucleotides are TGTGCCAGCAGTGGAACCGGTACCTACGAGCAGTACTTC. Its protein is CASSGTGTYEQYF.

V gene TRBV6-5 combines with J gene TRBJ2-6; D unresolved. CDR1 and CDR2 (germline): MNHEY, SVGAGI. The CDR3 has 14 residues. V shed 2 bases and J shed 4 bases, with 6 bases lying between them. DNA of the CDR3: TGTGCCAGCAGTTACGTTACCGGGGCCAACGTCCTGACTTTC. It codes for CASSYVTGANVLTF.

The rearrangement uses TRBV30 and TRBJ1-2; 8 bases fit TRBD1. Germline V CDR1 and CDR2: GTSNPN, SVGIG (reference sequence). The CDR3 totals 11 residues. CDR3 residues: CAEDRAYGYTF. The DNA of the CDR3 is TGTGCGGAGGACAGGGCATATGGCTACACCTTC.

The CDR3 DNA follows: TGTGCCAGCAGCTTAGATGCTACAGATACGCAGTATTTT. This translates into CASSLDATDTQYF. The chain has TRBV7-9 and TRBJ2-3; D is uncertain. V was trimmed by 1 base and J by 3 bases, leaving 5 bases between them. The length of the CDR3 is 13 residues. Germline lookup yields CDR1 SEHNR and CDR2 FQNEAQ (reference sequence).

This rearrangement joins TRBV19 to TRBJ2-3; D unclear. Germline V CDR1 and CDR2: LNHDA, SQIVND (reference sequence). V dropped 0 bases and J dropped 2 bases, with 15 bases sitting between them. This CDR3 region has 17 residues. This CDR3 is CASSIEAPAAYTDTQYF. CDR3 nucleotides: TGTGCCAGTAGTATAGAAGCCCCGGCGGCGTACACAGATACGCAGTATTTT.

As concerns this clone: The same CDR3 can be traced to other DNA sequences in this sample. The genes are TRBV5-1 and TRBJ2-3, with D possibly TRBD2 on 6 matching bases. The germline V gene encodes CDR1 SGHRS and CDR2 YFSETQ. V was cut by 0 bases and J by 1 base, with 6 bases left in between. CDR3 length: 14 residues. For the CDR3, the DNA is TGCGCCAGCAGCTTGGCGGGGGGCACAGATACGCAGTATTTT. This sequence encodes CASSLAGGTDTQYF.

This chain links TRBV19 with TRBJ1-5; maybe TRBD1 (5 bases). The CDR3 is 14 amino acids. Trimming shortened V by 10 bases and J by 0 bases, and 13 bases separated the two germline ends. Per germline, CDR1 LNHDA and CDR2 SQIVND (reference sequence). CDR3: CATGGLYSNQPQHF. CDR3 bases: TGTGCCACCGGGGGACTGTATAGCAATCAGCCCCAGCATTTT.

J is TRBJ1-5 and V is TRBV27; no reliable D call. CDR3 size: 12 residues. CDR1 is MNHEY and CDR2 is SMNVEV in the germline V gene (reference sequence). V lost 7 bases and J lost 7, with 11 bases in between. The CDR3 sequence is CASNSRGQPQHF. For the CDR3, the DNA is TGTGCCAGCAACTCTCGTGGGCAGCCCCAGCATTTT.

This clone was seen more than once but under ten times. This chain links TRBV4-2 with TRBJ1-6; 11 nucleotides line up with TRBD1. Germline values: CDR1 LGHNA, CDR2 YNFKEQ. The CDR3 totals 17 residues. The V gene end was trimmed by 0 bases and the J gene end by 9 bases; junction bases not matched to a gene: 7. The CDR3 loop is CASSQDGTGGAGSPLHF. In DNA form, the CDR3 reads TGTGCCAGCAGCCAAGACGGGACAGGGGGTGCGGGTTCACCCCTCCACTTT.

This clone appeared a single time. This rearrangement joins TRBV11-2 to TRBJ2-1; possibly TRBD1 for D (6 bases). V was pared by 6 bases and J by 4 bases, with 19 bases between. The CDR3 extends over 16 amino acids. Germline CDR1 reads SGHAT; CDR2 reads FQNNGV. The CDR3 sequence: CASRDSSGTPYNEQFF. In nucleotides, the CDR3 is TGTGCCAGCAGGGATTCTAGTGGGACACCTTACAATGAGCAGTTCTTC. Combining the CDR3 with reference TRBV11-2 and TRBJ2-1 gives the whole variable domain EAGVAQSPRYKIIEKRQSVAFWCNPISGHATLYWYQQILGQGPKLLIQFQNNGVVDDSQLPKDRFSAERLKGVDSTLKIQPAKLEDSAVYLCASRDSSGTPYNEQFFGPGTRLTVL.

The V and J genes are TRBV5-6 and TRBJ2-3, with D possibly matching TRBD2 (7 bases). The V gene lost 0 bases and the J gene lost 2 bases, with 13 bases spanning the gap. Germline values: CDR1 SGHDT, CDR2 YYEEEE. The CDR3 is made up of 16 amino acids. As DNA, the CDR3 is TGTGCCAGCAGCTTGGGGAGCGGGACAATCACAGATACGCAGTATTTT. The encoded protein is CASSLGSGTITDTQYF.

This clone was picked up one time. The chain is built from TRBV5-1 and TRBJ2-1; no clear D. CDR3 length: 12 amino acids. Germline lookup yields CDR1 SGHRS and CDR2 YFSETQ. Trimming left V 0 bases short and J 9 bases short, with 7 bases between. The CDR3 region is CASSLGLSEQFF. For the CDR3, the DNA is TGCGCCAGCAGCTTGGGACTGTCTGAGCAGTTCTTC.

With regard to this clone: Distinct nucleotide sequences in the sample also encode this CDR3. V is TRBV5-1 and J is TRBJ2-3; D remains unclear. Germline values: CDR1 SGHRS, CDR2 YFSETQ. The CDR3 runs 14 residues. V gave up 2 bases and J gave up 0 bases, with 7 bases separating them. Here the CDR3 reads CASSLWGSTDTQYF. CDR3 nucleotide sequence: TGCGCCAGCAGCTTATGGGGAAGCACAGATACGCAGTATTTT.

This chain links TRBV7-9 with TRBJ2-1; D is undetermined. V dropped 7 bases and J dropped 1 base, with 17 bases sitting between them. The CDR3 is 16 residues long. In germline, CDR1 is SEHNR, CDR2 FQNEAQ (reference sequence). CDR3 sequence (DNA): TGTGCCAGCAACTCTGACCCGGGTTCGTCCTACAATGAGCAGTTCTTC. It encodes CASNSDPGSSYNEQFF.

This chain's CDR3 is CASSMVGRGTEAFF. Written as DNA, the CDR3 is TGTGCCAGCAGTATGGTGGGGAGGGGCACTGAAGCTTTCTTT. V and J are TRBV28 and TRBJ1-1; weak D call: TRBD1 (5 bases). Trimming stripped 5 bases from V and 4 bases from J, with 14 bases between. Germline V gives CDR1 MDHEN, CDR2 SYDVKM. The CDR3 is made up of 14 amino acids.